What follows are 28 T cell receptor beta chains derived from one specimen sequenced in a study of tumor-infiltrating lymphocytes in primary liver carcinoma. They got blood RNA out of unsorted whole blood and also pulled out germline DNA. A constant-region primer served to make TCR beta cDNA from about 490 ng total RNA. Construction of TCR beta libraries relied on three successive nested multiplex PCR rounds employing slightly modified ARM-PCR. Each of the first two PCR rounds ran roughly 10 cycles with TRBV1-TRBV30 forward and C-beta reverse primers. Using its own MiXCR run on the multiplex PCR reads, TCRdb lists one record per CDR3 protein. This sample has about 210,000 distinct CDR3 sequences, with approximately 65% found just once. The specimen was peripheral blood. Receptor source: a woman in her sixties with primary liver carcinoma and hepatitis B virus infection.

V and J are TRBV6-6 and TRBJ1-1; no clear D. Germline loops: CDR1 MNHNY, CDR2 SVGAGI (reference sequence). Trimming shortened V by 0 bases and J by 3 bases, and 26 bases separated the two germline ends. The CDR3 has 20 residues. For the CDR3, the DNA is TGTGCCAGCAGTTACTCGAGTTATTCTAGATTACAAGCAATGGACACTGAAGCTTTCTTT. Amino acids: CASSYSSYSRLQAMDTEAFF.

As for this clonotype: Possible read error: a much larger clone is one base away. The CDR3 DNA is TGTGCCAGCAGCTGGAAGCGGGAGAGCGCAGATACGCAGTATTTT. It codes for CASSWKRESADTQYF. The rearrangement uses TRBV13 and TRBJ2-3; TRBD2 aligns across 8 bases. Germline-derived CDR1 and CDR2 are PRHDT and FYEKMQ (reference sequence). This CDR3 spans 15 amino acids. J lost 4 bases, V lost 4 bases, and 7 bases had no gene match.

This clonotype was found once. A much larger clonotype is one base distant, so this may be a read error. The chain carries TRBV6-5 and TRBJ1-1; no clear D. Germline CDR1 is MNHEY and CDR2 is SVGAGI. CDR3 length: 13 amino acids. The DNA for the CDR3 is TGTACCAGCAGTTACGACACGCACACTGAAGCTTTCTTT. Amino acid sequence: CTSSYDTHTEAFF.

In its sample, this clonotype was seen many times. V usage is TRBV29-1 and J usage is TRBJ2-1, with D uncertain. The V end was cut by 4 bases, the J end by 1 base, with 2 bases between. The CDR3 has 11 amino acids. Germline V gene sequence: CDR1 SQVTM, CDR2 ANQGSEA. CDR3 bases: TGCAGCGTTGTATCCTACAATGAGCAGTTCTTC. This encodes CSVVSYNEQFF.

Comments on this clonotype: A read error may produce the germline difference seen at one junction end. The chain links TRBV28 to TRBJ1-3, with unresolved D. The length of the CDR3 is 15 residues. Germline V lookup: CDR1 MDHEN, CDR2 SYDVKM. The CDR3 DNA follows: TGTGCCAGCAGCCCCCTTCTGGGGTCAGGAAACATCATATATTTT. It yields the protein CASSPLLGSGNIIYF.

Only a few counts were recorded for this clonotype. In this CDR3 the conserved last residue, phenylalanine or tryptophan, is missing, so a read error is likely. The genes are TRBV6-6 and TRBJ2-1; D gene unclear. Trimming removed 4 bases at V and 7 bases at J, with 5 bases between. Looked up from germline, CDR1 is MNHNY and CDR2 is SVGAGI (reference sequence). This CDR3 region has 11 residues. The DNA for the CDR3 is TGTGCCAGCAGTTCCCATAATGAGCAGTTCCTC. Translated: CASSSHNEQFL.

The chain uses TRBV28 and TRBJ2-1; TRBD1 agrees at 7 bases. V trimming: 5 bases; J trimming: 8 bases; junction bases outside the gene matches: 6. There are 13 residues in the CDR3. Germline V gene sequence: CDR1 MDHEN, CDR2 SYDVKM. CDR3: CASSVRQGDEQFF. Here the CDR3 DNA reads TGTGCCAGCAGTGTCCGACAGGGAGATGAGCAGTTCTTC.

Remarks on this clonotype: A much larger clone differs from this one at a single base, so this may be a read error. The rearrangement uses TRBV28 and TRBJ2-2; D is unresolved. V gave up 1 base and J gave up 3 bases, with 18 bases separating them. Germline CDR1 is MDHEN and CDR2 is SYDVKM. This CDR3 is 18 amino acids long. The CDR3: CASSLSFYSVEDTGELFF. The DNA for the CDR3 is TGTGCCAGCAGTTTATCTTTTTACAGTGTGGAAGACACCGGGGAGCTGTTTTTT.

Notes on this clonotype: In this CDR3 the conserved last residue, phenylalanine or tryptophan, is missing, so a read error is likely. V and J are TRBV4-3 and TRBJ2-1; D might be TRBD2 (6 bases). The germline gives CDR1 LGHNA, CDR2 YSLEER. This CDR3 has 17 residues. The CDR3 protein is CASSQDLRRAYYNEQFL. The CDR3 coding sequence is TGTGCCAGCAGCCAAGATCTGCGGAGGGCGTACTACAATGAGCAGTTCTTA.

Details on this clonotype: The CDR3 carries no conserved terminal phenylalanine or tryptophan, so it likely arises from a read error. The rearrangement links TRBV29-1 to TRBJ2-1; D uncertain. The V and J ends lost 8 bases and 4 bases respectively, with 18 bases between them. The CDR3 extends over 14 amino acids. Germline V gives CDR1 SQVTM, CDR2 ANQGSEA. CDR3 amino acids: CSIHQTGWYNEQFS. The CDR3 coding sequence is TGCAGCATTCATCAGACCGGGTGGTACAATGAGCAGTTCTCC.

To note about this clonotype: A much more abundant neighbour one base away suggests this may be a read error. The V and J genes are TRBV12-5 and TRBJ2-1, with D possibly TRBD2 on 5 matching bases. Germline CDR1 LGHNT, CDR2 FRNRAP. This CDR3 contains 12 residues. V gave up 7 bases and J gave up 12 bases, with 16 bases separating them. Here the CDR3 reads CASDRPTSAQFF. The CDR3 coding sequence is TGTGCTAGTGACCGCCCTACTAGTGCGCAGTTCTTC.

Turning to this clonotype: A read error may be the cause here, since a much bigger clone is one base away. The chain combines TRBV7-9 with TRBJ2-1; TRBD1 agrees at 9 bases. V shed 1 base, J shed 15 bases, and the junction held 4 bases outside the gene matches. CDR3 length: 12 residues. The germline CDR1 and CDR2 sequences are SEHNR and FQNEAQ (reference sequence). CDR3 nucleotide sequence: TGTGCCAGCAGCTTAGGGGACAGGGAGATGTTCTTC. Protein sequence: CASSLGDREMFF.

As to this clonotype: A much larger clone lies a single base off, so this may be a read error. The V and J genes are TRBV11-2 and TRBJ2-5, with D hard to call. The CDR3 covers 13 residues. The germline CDR1 and CDR2 sequences are SGHAT and FQNNGV. Deletions cut 5 bases from V and 2 bases from J, with 9 bases between. In DNA, the CDR3 is TGTGCCAGCAGCCGGAAGGAGCAAGAGACCCAGTACTTC. It codes for CASSRKEQETQYF.

This clonotype is judged medium-sized. The V gene is TRBV11-2, the J gene TRBJ2-7; 9 positions agree with TRBD2. V lost 1 base to trimming and J lost 3 bases; unmatched junction nucleotides: 4. CDR1 is SGHAT and CDR2 is FQNNGV in the germline V gene. There are 15 residues in the CDR3. The CDR3 spells CASSLGGSGSYEQYF. CDR3 coding DNA: TGTGCCAGCAGCTTAGGGGGTAGCGGGAGCTACGAGCAGTACTTC.

On this clonotype: The CDR3 carries no conserved terminal phenylalanine or tryptophan, so it likely arises from a read error. This chain joins TRBV11-2 and TRBJ2-1, with 13 bases lining up with TRBD2. Germline-derived CDR1 and CDR2 are SGHAT and FQNNGV. V lost 3 bases and J lost 9; bases outside the gene matches: 2. The CDR3 covers 14 residues. CDR3: CASSFGLAGVEQFV. As DNA, the CDR3 is TGTGCCAGCAGCTTCGGACTAGCGGGAGTTGAGCAGTTCGTG.

The chain carries TRBV28 and TRBJ2-3, with unresolved D. Germline assignment: CDR1 MDHEN and CDR2 SYDVKM. The CDR3 spans 13 residues. Trimming took 2 bases from V and 4 from J, leaving 7 bases between them. In DNA, the CDR3 is TGTGCCAGCAGTTTAACAGTGCCAGATACGCAGTATTTT. The encoded protein is CASSLTVPDTQYF.

Notes on this clonotype: The conserved phenylalanine or tryptophan is not found at the CDR3 terminus, so this likely reflects a read error. The chain carries TRBV11-2 and TRBJ2-1; D is possibly TRBD1 (6 bases). Looked up from germline, CDR1 is SGHAT and CDR2 is FQNNGV. The CDR3 is 17 residues long. The chain's CDR3 is CANSLRPGQRFYNEQFL. In DNA, the CDR3 is TGTGCCAACAGCCTACGACCTGGACAGAGATTCTACAATGAGCAGTTCTTA.

The genes are TRBV11-2 and TRBJ2-2; TRBD1 might be the D (5 bases). The germline CDR1 and CDR2 sequences are SGHAT and FQNNGV. V lost 3 bases to trimming and J lost 9 bases, with 17 bases between them. The CDR3 is 15 amino acids. DNA for the CDR3: TGTGCCAGCAGCTTGGTGAGCCAGGGAATCTGGGAGCTGTTTTTT. It translates to CASSLVSQGIWELFF.

Comments on this clonotype: No conserved phenylalanine or tryptophan is present at the end of the CDR3, so a read error is the likely explanation. The chain has TRBV11-2 and TRBJ2-4; D possibly corresponds to TRBD1 (5 bases). V lost 2 bases and J lost 12, with 17 bases in between. CDR3 length: 14 amino acids. Germline CDR1 SGHAT, CDR2 FQNNGV. The chain's CDR3 is CASSLTSPGHTQYL. In nucleotides, the CDR3 is TGTGCCAGCAGCTTAACTTCCCCAGGGCACACTCAGTACCTC.

Note on this clonotype: The junction departs from germline at one end; a sequencing error may be responsible. The chain is built from TRBV11-2 and TRBJ2-3; TRBD2 is a possible D gene (6 bases). The CDR3 extends over 16 amino acids. Germline CDR1 reads SGHAT; CDR2 reads FQNNGV. The CDR3 DNA reads TGTGCCAACAGCGCCGGGACTGCCGCTCTAACAGTTACGCAGTATTTT. Translation: CANSAGTAALTVTQYF.

The sample holds a few counts of this clonotype. This chain joins TRBV6-1 and TRBJ1-1, with no clear D. The CDR3 is 16 amino acids. Deletions cut 2 bases from V and 4 bases from J, with 17 bases between. In germline, CDR1 is MNHNS, CDR2 SASEGT. The CDR3 coding sequence is TGTGCCAGCAGTGAAAAGTACGGAGGGCGAGGCACTGAAGCTTTCTTT. Protein product: CASSEKYGGRGTEAFF.

This chain links TRBV6-6 with TRBJ1-5; no reliable D call. Trimming stripped 6 bases from V and 1 base from J, with 13 bases between. The CDR3 covers 15 residues. Germline loops: CDR1 MNHNY, CDR2 SVGAGI (reference sequence). The CDR3 DNA follows: TGTGCCAGCAGAGGATATGGTCTAAGCAATCAGCCCCAGCATTTT. The encoded protein is CASRGYGLSNQPQHF.

Turning to this clonotype: The junction and the germline gene differ at one end; a read error may be behind it. The genes are TRBV11-2 and TRBJ2-7; the match to TRBD2 covers 11 bases. Germline CDR1 SGHAT, CDR2 FQNNGV. The CDR3 extends over 16 amino acids. The CDR3 DNA sequence: TGTGCCAACAGCTTAGCACTAGCGGGAGTGCCCTACGAGCAGTACTTC. This gives the protein CANSLALAGVPYEQYF.

About this clonotype: A clone one base away is much larger, so this may be a read error. The chain uses TRBV4-1 and TRBJ2-1; D is possibly TRBD2 (5 bases). Per germline, CDR1 MGHRA and CDR2 YSYEKL. The CDR3 length is 16 residues. Trimming took 0 bases from V and 5 from J, leaving 14 bases between them. CDR3 residues: CASSQEGSRGNNEQFF. The CDR3 coding sequence is TGCGCCAGCAGCCAAGAAGGTAGCCGAGGGAACAATGAGCAGTTCTTC.

This clonotype has just a few counts. The rearrangement links TRBV5-4 to TRBJ2-5, with 9 bases lining up with TRBD2. The ends lost 0 bases at V and 5 bases at J; junction bases unmatched: 11. CDR1 and CDR2 (germline): SGHNT, YYREEE (reference sequence). This CDR3 has 17 amino acids. The CDR3 sequence is CASSLALRGRAMETQYF. As DNA, the CDR3 is TGTGCCAGCAGCTTGGCCCTTCGCGGGAGGGCCATGGAGACCCAGTACTTC. The full variable domain, with the rest looked up from reference TRBV5-4 and TRBJ2-5, is ETGVTQSPTHLIKTRGQQVTLRCSSQSGHNTVSWYQQALGQGPQFIFQYYREEENGRGNFPPRFSGLQFPNYSSELNVNALELDDSALYLCASSLALRGRAMETQYFGPGTRLLVL.

This clonotype came up once. Germline is not matched at one junction end, which may reflect a read error. The chain uses TRBV11-2 and TRBJ2-7; weak D call: TRBD1 (5 bases). CDR3 length equals 15 residues. Looked up from germline, CDR1 is SGHAT and CDR2 is FQNNGV. DNA of the CDR3: TGTGCCAGCAGGCACTCCAGGACAAAACCCTACGAGCAATACTTC. Its translation is CASRHSRTKPYEQYF.

The CDR3 coding sequence is TGTGCCAGTAGTATATCCAGCTATGGCTACACCTTC. It is translated as CASSISSYGYTF. The rearrangement links TRBV19 to TRBJ1-2; the D is unclear. Per germline, CDR1 LNHDA and CDR2 SQIVND (reference sequence). Trimming took off 2 bases at V and 4 bases at J, with 5 bases between the two ends. The CDR3 consists of 12 residues.

In its sample, this clonotype was seen many times. The chain combines TRBV12-3 or TRBV12-4 with TRBJ1-2; D not resolved. The length of the CDR3 is 14 residues. Trimming stripped 0 bases from V and 4 bases from J, with 9 bases between. CDR3 in amino acids: CASSLATWGYGYTF. In nucleotides, the CDR3 is TGTGCCAGCAGTTTAGCTACATGGGGCTATGGCTACACCTTC.